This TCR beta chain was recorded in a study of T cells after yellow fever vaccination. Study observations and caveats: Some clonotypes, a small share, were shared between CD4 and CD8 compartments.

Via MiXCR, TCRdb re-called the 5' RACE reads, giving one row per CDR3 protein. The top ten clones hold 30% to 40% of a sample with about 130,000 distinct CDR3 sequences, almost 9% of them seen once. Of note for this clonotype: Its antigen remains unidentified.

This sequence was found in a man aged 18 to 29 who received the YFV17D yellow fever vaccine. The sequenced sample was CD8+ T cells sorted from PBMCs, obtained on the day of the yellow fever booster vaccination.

DNA for the CDR3: TGCGCCAGCAGCCAAGAGGGTTCGGGGCGAGCAAACTATGGCTACACCTTC. It is translated as CASSQEGSGRANYGYTF. The chain is built from TRBV4-1 and TRBJ1-2, with D maybe TRBD1 (5 bases). The length of the CDR3 is 17 residues. V was trimmed by 0 bases and J by 2 bases, leaving 16 bases between them. Germline V gene sequence: CDR1 MGHRA, CDR2 YSYEKL.